This TCR beta chain was identified during a study of shared clonotypes between healthy human individuals. Comment on this clone: At one boundary the junction diverges from the germline segment, which might be a read error.

The germline V gene encodes CDR1 MNHEY and CDR2 SMNVEV (reference sequence). The length of the CDR3 is 12 residues. Clones were read by immunoSEQ multiplex PCR, and TCRdb kept only the in-frame ones, dropping some. The profile shows hundreds of thousands of clones, around 75% of them singletons. This receptor was obtained from a woman aged 40 to 50 in good health. Some clones in this sample may be carry-over from other donors' samples. Source material: PBMCs. The rearrangement uses TRBV27 and TRBJ2-7; D gene ambiguous. DNA for the CDR3: TGTGCCAACAGTTCCCCTACCTACGAGCAGTACTTC. Protein sequence: CANSSPTYEQYF.